The entry below gives a single T cell receptor beta chain sequence along with its context. These data come from a study of T cells expressing NK-cell markers. Germline V gene data show CDR1 as SGHNT and CDR2 as YYREEE (reference sequence). The CDR3 is 16 amino acids. TCRdb reprocessed the 5' RACE reads and keeps a single row for each CDR3 protein, giving no DNA. Seen in this sample are 150,000 to 180,000 distinct CDR3 sequences; the ten most common clones hold more than 35%. This TCR was recovered from a woman in her forties or fifties in good health. The V gene is TRBV5-4, the J gene TRBJ1-3; the TCRdb D gene call, TRBD1, has no DNA to confirm it. The specimen sequenced was blood T cells: a sorted CD56 or NKG2C T cell subset, CD4+ or CD8+ T cells, or bulk PBMC T cells (not recorded which). The CDR3 here is CASSLVGTGAGNTIYF.